A single TCR beta chain is shown here with its context. Its antigen remains unidentified. The source of the sample is a study of post-analysis software for immune sequencing data. Study-level background: Disease trajectories encompassed relapsing-remitting, secondary progressive and progressive-relapsing multiple sclerosis.

Overall study findings and caveats: Patients used several TRBV segments, including TRBV5-6, TRBV5-1 and TRBV20-1, more often than controls.

cDNA libraries for TCR beta contained unique molecular identifiers. TCRdb fed the PCR reads into MiXCR, producing one record per CDR3 protein. The sample lists 740,000 or so distinct CDR3 sequences; roughly 58% were seen once. The CDR3 runs 12 residues. The sequence came from a girl aged 5 to 17 with multiple sclerosis. This chain links TRBV12-3 or TRBV12-4 with TRBJ2-1; perhaps TRBD1 as D (6 bases). With the DNA end fitting TRBJ2-7 better, the J assignment may be wrong. The sequenced sample consisted of blood. CDR3 loop: CASRLGADEQYF. In nucleotides, the CDR3 is TGTGCCAGCAGATTGGGGGCAGACGAGCAGTACTTC.